This T cell receptor beta chain was found in a study of OX40 agonist ivuxolimab in advanced cancers. The CDR3 loop spans 16 amino acids. V dropped 4 bases and J dropped 3; count of bases not matched to a gene: 7. CDR1 is MNHEY, CDR2 SMNVEV, per germline (reference sequence). Repertoires were generated with immunoSEQ multiplex PCR, while TCRdb's copy carries only in-frame clones and drops some. The table shows tens of thousands of clones, with about 82% occurring only once. With respect to this clone: Its antigen is not identified.

Study findings and constraints: The CD4+ and CD8+ T cells in the blood had expanded clonally by week 6 at 0.1 to 3.0 mg/kg. Also present in some nonresponders was a low level of normalized T-cell clonal expansion. Partial responders dosed at 0.1-3.0 mg/kg displayed clonal expansion ranking among the lowest.

This TCR was recovered from an adult with an advanced solid tumor such as melanoma, head and neck, liver or kidney cancer. The specimen comprised CD4+ or CD8+ T cells sorted from blood, sampled in a trial of the OX40 agonist ivuxolimab. The rearrangement joins TRBV27 to TRBJ2-1, with 9 positions matching TRBD2. The CDR3 region is CASSSGLAFGYNEQFF. As DNA, the CDR3 is TGTGCCAGCAGTTCGGGACTAGCTTTTGGCTACAATGAGCAGTTCTTC.